The clone carrying this T cell receptor beta chain was found once. Its antigen is undetermined. The PCR ran on 60 Vbeta and 13 Jbeta primers. The method was immunoSEQ multiplex PCR; TCRdb's version includes in-frame clones alone and lacks a portion of them. The repertoire consists of approximately 140,000 clones, with roughly three quarters occurring once and the leading ten covering about 5%. Germline assignment: CDR1 MGHRA and CDR2 YSYEKL. V was cut by 0 bases and J by 6 bases, with 12 bases left in between. The CDR3 is 14 amino acids. The data were taken from a study of cytomegalovirus exposure and HLA in healthy donors. Findings and caveats of the study: In a later analysis, approximately 15,000 TCR beta sequences were associated with HLA alleles at 0.05 false discovery rate. Immune exposure was documented only through CMV serostatus. Within the data, a cluster of highly shared sequence variants was likely a sequencing artifact.

This TCR was recovered from a male donor in good health and CMV-seronegative. This sequence joins TRBV4-1 and TRBJ2-7; D is perhaps TRBD2 (5 bases). Sequenced material: PBMCs. This CDR3 reads CASSQDLGRGEQYF. The CDR3 coding sequence is TGCGCCAGCAGCCAAGATTTAGGCCGGGGCGAGCAGTACTTC.